The 24 T cell receptor beta chains in this list originate from one sample, sequenced in a study of blood T cell repertoires in COVID-19. Here immunoSEQ multiplex PCR was the method, and the copy in TCRdb shows in-frame clones only, minus some. The repertoire holds 40,000 or so clones, with about 88% as singletons. The sample consisted of peripheral blood. These receptor sequences come from a woman in her 70s in a cohort sampled during active COVID-19.

The chain has TRBV18 and TRBJ2-5; D unresolved. Germline V gene lookup returns CDR1 KGHSH and CDR2 LQKENI. The V gene lost 2 bases and the J gene lost 5 bases, with 9 bases spanning the gap. CDR3 length: 13 residues. The DNA for the CDR3 is TGTGCCAGCTCACCAAGTAGTTTGGAGACCCAGTACTTC. Translated, it gives CASSPSSLETQYF.

V and J are TRBV10-3 and TRBJ1-4; TRBD1 agrees at 8 bases. This CDR3 contains 15 residues. After removal of 6 bases from V and 8 bases from J, the junction contained 11 bases not matched to a gene. Germline CDR1 and CDR2: ENHRY and SYGVKD. As DNA, the CDR3 is TGTGCCATCAGGATCAGGACAGGGAGTGTCGAAAAACTGTTTTTT. This codes for CAIRIRTGSVEKLFF.

The J gene is TRBJ2-1, the V gene TRBV25-1, with D uncertain. CDR3 length: 15 residues. V was shortened by 4 bases and J by 0 bases, with 10 bases between the two germline ends. In germline, CDR1 is MGHDK, CDR2 SYGVNS. The CDR3 sequence: CASSANPSSYNEQFF. DNA for the CDR3: TGTGCCAGCAGTGCAAACCCGAGCTCCTACAATGAGCAGTTCTTC.

The genes are TRBV2 and TRBJ1-4; a possible D gene is TRBD1 (5 bases). Trimming pared 2 bases from V and 0 bases from J, leaving 10 bases between. CDR3 length: 16 residues. Germline CDR1 reads SNHLY; CDR2 reads FYNNEI. The DNA of the CDR3 is TGTGCCAGCAGTGAACGGGGGACTGCAACTAATGAAAAACTGTTTTTT. Protein sequence: CASSERGTATNEKLFF.

The J gene is TRBJ2-5, the V gene TRBV3-1 (or the pseudogene TRBV3-2), with 9 positions matching TRBD1. This CDR3 has 14 amino acids. Unmatched junction bases numbered 4, after V lost 5 bases and J lost 3 bases. Germline V CDR1 and CDR2: LGHDT, YNNKEL (reference sequence). Here the CDR3 reads CASSSTGGKETQYF. The CDR3, as DNA: TGTGCCAGCAGCTCAACAGGGGGCAAAGAGACCCAGTACTTC.

The V and J genes are TRBV6-4 and TRBJ2-1; TRBD2 matches 11 bases. With 3 bases clipped from V and 3 bases from J, the junction kept 7 bases outside the gene matches. Germline CDR1 MRHNA, CDR2 SNTAGT. CDR3 length: 17 amino acids. CDR3: CASSETSGSLGYNEQFF. The CDR3 DNA is TGTGCCAGCAGTGAAACTAGCGGGAGTTTGGGCTACAATGAGCAGTTCTTC.

The genes are TRBV11-2 and TRBJ1-6, with D perhaps TRBD1 (5 bases). This CDR3 has 14 residues. Trimming cost V 3 bases and J 6 bases, with 9 bases left between them. Germline V gene sequence: CDR1 SGHAT, CDR2 FQNNGV. For the CDR3, the DNA is TGTGCCAGCAGCTTGGGACTGGTTAATTCACCCCTCCACTTT. Translating it yields CASSLGLVNSPLHF.

CDR3 sequence reads: CASSPFVQLAEEETQYF. The CDR3 DNA follows: TGTGCCAGCTCACCGTTCGTACAACTAGCGGAAGAAGAGACCCAGTACTTC. The genes are TRBV18 and TRBJ2-5, with 8 bases fitting TRBD2. Germline assignment: CDR1 KGHSH and CDR2 LQKENI. The CDR3 contains 17 residues. The V segment lost 3 bases and the J segment 3 bases; nucleotides outside the gene matches: 12.

Remarks on this clone: A junction boundary mismatches the germline segment, possibly from a read error. This sequence joins TRBV28 and TRBJ2-7; D possibly corresponds to TRBD1 (5 bases). The germline V gene encodes CDR1 MDHEN and CDR2 SYDVKM. This CDR3 is built from 11 residues. The CDR3 is CASQTARVMHF. The CDR3 coding sequence is TGTGCCAGCCAGACAGCTAGGGTAATGCACTTC.

CDR3 region: CASSQEVTSGSSQTGELFF. In DNA, the CDR3 is TGTGCCAGCAGCCAAGAAGTGACTAGCGGGAGTAGTCAAACCGGGGAGCTGTTTTTT. The chain employs TRBV3-1 (or the pseudogene TRBV3-2) and TRBJ2-2, with 12 bases aligning to TRBD2. J was trimmed by 5 bases and V by 0 bases; bases with no gene match: 10. The CDR3 loop spans 19 amino acids. Germline loops: CDR1 LGHDT, CDR2 YNNKEL (reference sequence).

J is TRBJ2-7 and V is TRBV18; possibly TRBD2 for D (5 bases). V was pared by 3 bases and J by 3 bases, with 9 bases between. The CDR3 extends over 13 amino acids. Germline-derived CDR1 and CDR2 are KGHSH and LQKENI. The CDR3 DNA reads TGTGCCAGCTCACCTCGCCGGGACTACGAGCAGTACTTC. It codes for CASSPRRDYEQYF. Full variable domain (outside the CDR3, taken from reference TRBV18 and TRBJ2-7): NAGVMQNPRHLVRRRGQEARLRCSPMKGHSHVYWYRQLPEEGLKFMVYLQKENIIDESGMPKERFSAEFPKEGPSILRIQQVVRGDSAAYFCASSPRRDYEQYFGPGTRLTVT.

This clone was seen a handful of times. This chain links TRBV30 with TRBJ2-7; D not resolved. V gave up 3 bases and J gave up 3 bases, with 6 bases separating them. CDR3 size: 11 residues. CDR1 is GTSNPN and CDR2 is SVGIG in the germline V gene (reference sequence). CDR3 residues: CAWSLNYEQYF. In nucleotides, the CDR3 is TGTGCCTGGAGCCTTAACTACGAGCAGTACTTC. The full variable domain, with the rest looked up from reference TRBV30 and TRBJ2-7, is SQTIHQWPATLVQPVGSPLSLECTVEGTSNPNLYWYRQAAGRGLQLLFYSVGIGQISSEVPQNLSASRPQDRQFILSSKKLLLSDSGFYLCAWSLNYEQYFGPGTRLTVT.

This chain links TRBV28 with TRBJ1-1; possibly TRBD1 for D (5 bases). The CDR3 length is 15 residues. Trimming left V 7 bases short and J 1 base short, with 16 bases between. CDR1 MDHEN and CDR2 SYDVKM come from the germline V gene. The CDR3 sequence is CASTPPRQPNTEAFF. CDR3 DNA: TGTGCCAGCACCCCCCCGAGACAGCCGAACACTGAAGCTTTCTTT.

CDR3 loop: CASSQEGGRSGNTIYF. The CDR3 nucleotides read TGCGCCAGCAGCCAAGAAGGGGGACGATCTGGAAACACCATATATTTT. The J gene is TRBJ1-3, the V gene TRBV4-1; tentative D call: TRBD1 (6 bases). The V gene's germline CDR1 is MGHRA and CDR2 YSYEKL. The CDR3 runs to 16 residues. The V end lost 0 bases, the J end lost 1 base, and 10 bases lay between the germline ends.

V and J are TRBV4-1 and TRBJ1-3; D gene unclear. Per germline, CDR1 MGHRA and CDR2 YSYEKL. Deletions cut 0 bases from V and 7 bases from J, with 4 bases between. CDR3 length: 12 amino acids. The CDR3 DNA is TGCGCCAGCAGCCAAGATCGGAACACCATATATTTT. This codes for CASSQDRNTIYF.

The rearrangement uses TRBV7-9 and TRBJ1-5, with TRBD1 matching over 7 bases. The CDR3 has 17 residues. Germline values: CDR1 SEHNR, CDR2 FQNEAQ (reference sequence). V was pared by 1 base and J by 2 bases, with 8 bases of the junction left unmatched. The CDR3 is CASSLEGQFHRNQPQHF. The CDR3 region has the DNA TGTGCCAGCAGCTTAGAGGGACAGTTCCATCGCAATCAGCCCCAGCATTTT.

This clone came up a few times. This chain connects TRBV5-1 to TRBJ2-7; TRBD2 is a possible D gene (5 bases). The CDR3 sequence is 14 residues long. Per the germline V gene, CDR1 is SGHRS and CDR2 is YFSETQ. Trimming took off 0 bases at V and 3 bases at J, with 10 bases between the two ends. The CDR3 DNA is TGCGCCAGCAGCTTGGGGTTTGGAGGCTACGAGCAGTACTTC. This sequence encodes CASSLGFGGYEQYF.

The chain links TRBV24-1 to TRBJ2-3, with 7 bases that match TRBD1. CDR3 length: 16 amino acids. Germline CDR1 and CDR2: KGHDR and SFDVKD. The ends lost 3 bases at V and 7 bases at J; junction bases unmatched: 12. The CDR3 DNA reads as TGTGCCACCAGTGATCCCGGGACAGCAAACGAGTATACGCAGTATTTT. Encoded protein: CATSDPGTANEYTQYF.

The rearrangement links TRBV5-5 to TRBJ2-7; TRBD1 matches 7 bases. Germline CDR1 and CDR2: SGHKS and YYEKEE (reference sequence). This CDR3 is 14 amino acids long. J gave up 2 bases and V 4 bases, and 6 bases lay outside the gene matches. The CDR3 protein is CASSLTGTAYEQYF. The CDR3 nucleotides read TGTGCCAGCAGCCTGACCGGGACAGCCTACGAGCAGTACTTC.

This chain joins TRBV4-1 and TRBJ1-6, with 7 bases that match TRBD1. The CDR3 is 14 amino acids. CDR1 is MGHRA and CDR2 is YSYEKL in the germline V gene. V shed 4 bases and J 9 bases; nucleotides not matched to a gene: 6. The CDR3 sequence is CASSLGQVGSPLHF. CDR3 DNA: TGCGCCAGCAGCCTAGGACAGGTTGGTTCACCCCTCCACTTT.

The chain employs TRBV11-2 and TRBJ2-3, with a tentative D call TRBD2 (5 bases). The CDR3 consists of 13 residues. Trimming shortened V by 4 bases and J by 6 bases, and 11 bases separated the two germline ends. Germline V CDR1 and CDR2: SGHAT, FQNNGV. CDR3 amino acids: CASSSDSFDTQYF. The CDR3, as DNA: TGTGCCAGCAGCTCGGACTCCTTCGATACGCAGTATTTT.

The chain recombines TRBV9 with TRBJ2-7; 10 bases line up with TRBD2. V dropped 0 bases and J dropped 3; count of bases not matched to a gene: 9. Germline V gives CDR1 SGDLS, CDR2 YYNGEE. The CDR3 is 17 amino acids. CDR3 sequence reads: CASSVAASGSISYEQYF. In nucleotides, the CDR3 is TGTGCCAGCAGCGTAGCGGCTAGCGGGAGCATCAGCTACGAGCAGTACTTC.

The CDR3 region is CASSRGLAGGSEYF. DNA for the CDR3: TGTGCCAGCTCCAGGGGACTAGCGGGAGGTTCTGAGTACTTC. The rearrangement uses TRBV28 and TRBJ2-7; 15 bases align to TRBD2. Unmatched junction bases numbered 10, after V lost 8 bases and J lost 11 bases. CDR3 length: 14 residues. Germline V gives CDR1 MDHEN, CDR2 SYDVKM.

The chain joins TRBV29-1 to TRBJ2-7; 10 bases agree with TRBD1. The V gene's germline CDR1 is SQVTM and CDR2 ANQGSEA. This CDR3 spans 16 amino acids. J lost 0 bases, V lost 0 bases, and 5 bases had no gene match. The DNA of the CDR3 is TGCAGCGTTGAAGATCAGGACAGGGGGAGCTCCTACGAGCAGTACTTC. It yields the protein CSVEDQDRGSSYEQYF.